The present T cell receptor beta chain was sequenced within a study of tumor-infiltrating lymphocytes in oesophageal squamous cell carcinoma. This CDR3 has 15 amino acids. The germline gives CDR1 MGHRA, CDR2 YSYEKL. Details on this clonotype: A read error may produce the germline difference seen at one junction end.

TCRdb passed the PCR reads through MiXCR, listing each CDR3 protein once. Among about 10,000 distinct CDR3 sequences listed, around three fifths were seen once. The source is a male donor with esophageal squamous cell carcinoma. The chain links TRBV4-1 to TRBJ2-2; perhaps TRBD2 as D (5 bases). The source material was esophageal tumor tissue. The CDR3 coding sequence is TGTGCCAGCAGCGGACTTGGGAGTAACACCGGGGAGCTGTTTTTT. Translated: CASSGLGSNTGELFF.